The clone carrying this TCR beta chain was seen just once. Its antigen is currently unknown. Using constant-segment primers, 5'RACE produced TCR alpha and TCR beta cDNA libraries carrying sample barcodes and UMIs. TCRdb re-called the 5' RACE reads with MiXCR, one entry per CDR3 protein. This repertoire shows approximately 300,000 distinct CDR3 sequences, approximately 15% found once; its top ten account for approximately 20%. This record belongs to a study of T-cell memory formation after mild COVID-19. Study-wide results and limits: Clones contracting day 15 to 85 were balanced CD4/CD8; later expanders leaned CD4+.

The V and J ends lost 4 bases and 5 bases respectively, with 8 bases between them. This CDR3 has 12 amino acids. Specimen: PBMCs or a T cell subset sorted from them (not recorded which). The chain employs TRBV12-3 or TRBV12-4 and TRBJ2-5, with D unclear. This clonotype originated in a man aged 18 to 29 who had mild COVID-19 (a few samples of this study predate the infection). Cell type and time point are not known. CDR3: CASSSPMETQYF. CDR3 DNA sequence: TGTGCCAGCAGTTCCCCTATGGAGACCCAGTACTTC.